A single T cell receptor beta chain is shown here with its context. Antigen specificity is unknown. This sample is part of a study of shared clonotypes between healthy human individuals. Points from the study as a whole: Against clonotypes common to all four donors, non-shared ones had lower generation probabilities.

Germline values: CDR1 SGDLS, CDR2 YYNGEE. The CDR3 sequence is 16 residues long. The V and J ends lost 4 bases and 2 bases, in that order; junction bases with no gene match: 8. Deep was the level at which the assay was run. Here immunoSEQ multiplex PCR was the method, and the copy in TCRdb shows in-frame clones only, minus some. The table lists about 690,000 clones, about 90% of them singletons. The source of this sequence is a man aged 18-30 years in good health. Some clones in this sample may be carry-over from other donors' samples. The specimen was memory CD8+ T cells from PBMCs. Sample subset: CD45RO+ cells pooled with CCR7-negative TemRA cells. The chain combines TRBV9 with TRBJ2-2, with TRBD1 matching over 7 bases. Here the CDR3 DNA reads TGTGCCAGCAGCCTAGGGACAGACTTAAACACCGGGGAGCTGTTTTTT. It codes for CASSLGTDLNTGELFF.